The rows below give T cell receptor beta chains drawn from one sample of a study of post-analysis software for immune sequencing data. TCRdb recomputed calls from the PCR reads with MiXCR, one row per CDR3 protein. The data show about 540,000 distinct CDR3 sequences, around 36% seen once. Material: blood. The receptors were sampled from a girl aged 2 to 17 with multiple sclerosis. CDR3s leave out the opening cysteine and the closing phenylalanine or tryptophan. The order of the fields is V gene, D gene, J gene, CDR3 protein. A D gene is named only where the DNA matches it firmly.

>TRBV11-2|NA|TRBJ1-2
ASSPSREGGYT
>TRBV28|TRBD1|TRBJ2-5
ASGTGREQY
>TRBV20-1|NA|TRBJ2-7
SASEAASSYEQY
>TRBV14|NA|TRBJ2-5
ASSQGLGETQY
>TRBV20-1|TRBD1|TRBJ2-2
SARDDREVPGELF
>TRBV5-1|NA|TRBJ2-7
ASSLLTGDNEQY
>TRBV20-1|NA|TRBJ2-3
SARDSSRGTSDTQY
>TRBV20-1|NA|TRBJ2-6
SASRGLSGANVLT
>TRBV5-1|NA|TRBJ2-1
ASSSYPSSYNEQF
>TRBV10-3|NA|TRBJ1-5
AISEIDTRNQPQH
>TRBV3-1|TRBD2|TRBJ2-1
ASSHLAGAYSEQF
>TRBV7-8|TRBD2|TRBJ2-1
ASSWGGDEQF
>TRBV6-5|TRBD2|TRBJ2-5
ASSYSASGRETQY
>TRBV7-7|NA|TRBJ2-1
ASSLAAAPVSEQF
>TRBV20-1|TRBD2|TRBJ2-5
SATRTSGVQETQY
>TRBV5-1|NA|TRBJ2-1
ASSSDSPLYNEQF
>TRBV7-9|TRBD1|TRBJ2-3
ASSSWTGGSADTQY
>TRBV11-3|NA|TRBJ2-1
ASSPGEVYNEQF
>TRBV20-1|TRBD1|TRBJ2-7
SARDRDRADSYEQY
>TRBV5-5|NA|TRBJ1-2
ASSPEAGVGYT
>TRBV29-1|TRBD1|TRBJ2-3
SVYTGTGGGGTDTQY
>TRBV5-6|NA|TRBJ2-6
ASSLEGVTGANVLT
>TRBV6-5|NA|TRBJ2-1
ASSYSSGKSYNEQF
>TRBV7-9|NA|TRBJ1-5
ASSFSLGGNQPQH
>TRBV6-5|NA|TRBJ1-1
ASSYLGRPTGNTEAF
>TRBV7-8|NA|TRBJ1-5
ASSYLWNQPQH
>TRBV4-1|NA|TRBJ2-3
ASSQDSVTDTQY
>TRBV4-3|TRBD1|TRBJ2-6
ASSQGGQGPSGANVLT